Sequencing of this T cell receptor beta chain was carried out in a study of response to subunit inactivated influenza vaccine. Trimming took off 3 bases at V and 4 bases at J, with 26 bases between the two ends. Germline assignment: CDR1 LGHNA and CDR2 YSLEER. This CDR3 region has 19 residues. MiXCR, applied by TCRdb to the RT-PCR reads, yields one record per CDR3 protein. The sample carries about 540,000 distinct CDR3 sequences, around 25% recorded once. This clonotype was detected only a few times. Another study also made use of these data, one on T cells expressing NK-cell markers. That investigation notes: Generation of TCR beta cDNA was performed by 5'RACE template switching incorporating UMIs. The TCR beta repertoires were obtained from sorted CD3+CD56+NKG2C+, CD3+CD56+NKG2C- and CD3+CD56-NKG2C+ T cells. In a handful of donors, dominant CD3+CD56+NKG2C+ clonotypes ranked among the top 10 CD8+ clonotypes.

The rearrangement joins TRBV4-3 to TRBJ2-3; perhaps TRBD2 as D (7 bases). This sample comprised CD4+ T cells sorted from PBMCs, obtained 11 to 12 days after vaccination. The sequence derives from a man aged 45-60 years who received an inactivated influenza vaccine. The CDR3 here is CASSQEYRVRTRLPDTQYF. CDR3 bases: TGCGCCAGCAGCCAGGAATACAGGGTTAGGACTAGACTGCCAGATACGCAGTATTTT.